This TCR beta chain was captured by sequencing in a study of OX40 agonist ivuxolimab in advanced cancers. This clone was seen just once. Assay used: immunoSEQ multiplex PCR; TCRdb lists only in-frame clones, some missing. The table records approximately 28,000 clones, roughly 82% of them present only once. V shed 4 bases, J shed 3 bases, and the junction held 6 bases outside the gene matches. The CDR3 totals 16 residues. CDR1 and CDR2 from the germline V gene are MGHRA and YSYEKL. The sequencing used CD4+ or CD8+ T cells sorted from blood, collected in a trial of the OX40 agonist ivuxolimab. The origin of this receptor is an adult with an advanced solid tumor such as melanoma, head and neck, liver or kidney cancer. The chain links TRBV4-1 to TRBJ1-3; 10 bases are shared with TRBD1. The CDR3 DNA reads as TGCGCCAGCAGCCTTAGAGACAGGGGGCTTGGAAACACCATATATTTT. It codes for CASSLRDRGLGNTIYF.